The T cell receptor (beta chain) under discussion was sequenced for a study of blood T cells in healthy people across ages. Trimming left V 3 bases short and J 2 bases short, with 13 bases between. This CDR3 region has 15 residues. Germline V gene sequence: CDR1 LGHDT, CDR2 YNNKEL (reference sequence). PCR was performed a second time for roughly 7 to 11 cycles using a sample-barcoded 5' primer and a J-beta primer mix. TCRdb recomputed calls from the 5' RACE reads with MiXCR, one row per CDR3 protein. The sample records approximately 1,000,000 distinct CDR3 sequences, roughly two fifths being singletons.

The chain links TRBV3-1 to TRBJ1-2, with a possible D match to TRBD1 (6 bases). This clonotype was sampled from a man younger than 35 in good health. The sample consisted of blood. The CDR3 DNA sequence: TGTGCCAGCAGCCATACCCTAGACAGGAACTATGGCTACACCTTC. This encodes CASSHTLDRNYGYTF.